This is a list of T cell receptor beta chains from one sample in a study of PD-L1 blockade in urothelial cancer. TCRdb keeps only in-frame clones here, not all; method: immunoSEQ multiplex PCR. This sample has about 84,000 clones, with 90% to 95% found just once. The sample in question was PBMCs, obtained around atezolizumab (anti-PD-L1) treatment. All receptors derive from a man between 60 and 75 years old with urothelial cancer. Both conserved end residues are part of each CDR3. Fields, in order: clone size, J gene, D gene, V gene, CDR3 DNA, CDR3 protein. D genes are given only for firm matches. Expanded clones are given a class, and other clones once, few, many or no size at all.

abundance: NA
j_gene: TRBJ2-5
d_gene: TRBD1
v_gene: TRBV27
CDR3nt: TGTGCCAGCAGTTCCGACAGGGGCACCCAAGAGACCCAGTACTTC
CDR3aa: CASSSDRGTQETQYF

abundance: NA
j_gene: TRBJ2-7
d_gene: NA
v_gene: TRBV27
CDR3nt: TGTGCCAGCAGTTCCTTAGGAGTGAAGCAGTACTTC
CDR3aa: CASSSLGVKQYF

abundance: NA
j_gene: TRBJ1-1
d_gene: TRBD1
v_gene: TRBV6-5
CDR3nt: TGTGCCAGCCTACAGGGGGCCTACACTGAAGCTTTCTTT
CDR3aa: CASLQGAYTEAFF

abundance: NA
j_gene: TRBJ2-7
d_gene: NA
v_gene: TRBV7-3
CDR3nt: TGTGCCAGCAGCCGATCCGGGGGTCAAGAGCAGTACTTC
CDR3aa: CASSRSGGQEQYF

abundance: NA
j_gene: TRBJ2-3
d_gene: NA
v_gene: TRBV29-1
CDR3nt: TGCAGCGTAGACTCGCAGGGCTACGATACGCAGTATTTT
CDR3aa: CSVDSQGYDTQYF

abundance: NA
j_gene: TRBJ2-3
d_gene: NA
v_gene: TRBV18
CDR3nt: TGTGCCAGCTCCCCGGGAGAGAGGGCGCCCGATACGCAGTATTTT
CDR3aa: CASSPGERAPDTQYF

abundance: NA
j_gene: TRBJ2-1
d_gene: NA
v_gene: TRBV7-7
CDR3nt: TGTGCCAGCAGCTTATTGGGACAAGACAATGAGCAGTTCTTC
CDR3aa: CASSLLGQDNEQFF

abundance: NA
j_gene: TRBJ2-5
d_gene: TRBD1
v_gene: TRBV2
CDR3nt: TGTGCCAGCAGTGCAATACAGGGGGCTGGGGAGACCCAGTACTTC
CDR3aa: CASSAIQGAGETQYF

abundance: NA
j_gene: TRBJ2-1
d_gene: TRBD1
v_gene: TRBV7-2
CDR3nt: TGTGCCAGCAGCGAAAGCCGGGACAGTTCCTACAATGAGCAGTTCTTC
CDR3aa: CASSESRDSSYNEQFF

abundance: NA
j_gene: TRBJ2-1
d_gene: NA
v_gene: TRBV4-3
CDR3nt: TGCGCCAGCAGCCAAGAGGGAGGCTACAGACACAATGAGCAGTTCTTC
CDR3aa: CASSQEGGYRHNEQFF

abundance: NA
j_gene: TRBJ2-7
d_gene: NA
v_gene: TRBV4-3
CDR3nt: TGCGCCAGCAGCCAAGAACTAGCTTCGTTTACCCACGAGCAGTACTTC
CDR3aa: CASSQELASFTHEQYF

abundance: NA
j_gene: TRBJ1-2
d_gene: TRBD1
v_gene: TRBV9
CDR3nt: TGTGCCAGCAGTTACTCGAGGGGACAGGGTAACTATGGCTACACCTTC
CDR3aa: CASSYSRGQGNYGYTF

abundance: NA
j_gene: TRBJ2-5
d_gene: NA
v_gene: TRBV9
CDR3nt: TGTGCCAGCAGCGTATTCGCAGGGCATACCGAAGAGACCCAGTACTTC
CDR3aa: CASSVFAGHTEETQYF

abundance: NA
j_gene: TRBJ1-3
d_gene: TRBD1
v_gene: TRBV5-1
CDR3nt: TGCGCCAGCAGCTTACAGGGGGCGCAAGGAAACACCATATATTTT
CDR3aa: CASSLQGAQGNTIYF

abundance: NA
j_gene: TRBJ2-5
d_gene: NA
v_gene: TRBV5-1
CDR3nt: TGCGCCAGCGCTCTGGAGGGGACGTATGAAGAGACCCAGTACTTC
CDR3aa: CASALEGTYEETQYF

abundance: once
j_gene: TRBJ1-6
d_gene: TRBD1
v_gene: TRBV30
CDR3nt: TGTGCCTGGAGTAACAGGGGGCAGAATTCACCCCTCCACTTT
CDR3aa: CAWSNRGQNSPLHF

abundance: once
j_gene: TRBJ1-1
d_gene: TRBD1
v_gene: TRBV5-1
CDR3nt: TGCGCCAGCAGCTTGGCCCCAGGGGGAAACACTGAAGCTTTCTTT
CDR3aa: CASSLAPGGNTEAFF

abundance: NA
j_gene: TRBJ2-3
d_gene: TRBD2
v_gene: TRBV4-2
CDR3nt: TGTGCCAGCAGCCGTGGGACTAGCGGGGATCCCACAGATACGCAGTATTTT
CDR3aa: CASSRGTSGDPTDTQYF

abundance: NA
j_gene: TRBJ1-2
d_gene: TRBD1
v_gene: TRBV6-1
CDR3nt: TGTGCCAGCAGTGAGCCCGGGACAGGCGGGAACTATGGCTACACCTTC
CDR3aa: CASSEPGTGGNYGYTF

abundance: NA
j_gene: TRBJ1-6
d_gene: TRBD1
v_gene: TRBV30
CDR3nt: TGTGCCTGGAGTATAACAGGGGCGAGCCTCCACTTT
CDR3aa: CAWSITGASLHF

abundance: NA
j_gene: TRBJ1-5
d_gene: TRBD1
v_gene: TRBV7-6
CDR3nt: TGTGCCAGCAGCTCTTCGTTGACAGGGGGGGGCAATCAGCCCCAGCATTTT
CDR3aa: CASSSSLTGGGNQPQHF

abundance: NA
j_gene: TRBJ2-7
d_gene: TRBD2
v_gene: TRBV11-2
CDR3nt: TGTGCCAGCAGCTTTGGACTAGCGGGACGGGGGGAGCAGTACTTC
CDR3aa: CASSFGLAGRGEQYF

abundance: NA
j_gene: TRBJ2-7
d_gene: NA
v_gene: TRBV5-6
CDR3nt: TGTGCCAGCGCATTTCGGACTTACCTCTACGAGCAGTACTTC
CDR3aa: CASAFRTYLYEQYF

abundance: NA
j_gene: TRBJ2-4
d_gene: NA
v_gene: TRBV7-2
CDR3nt: TGTGCCAGCAGCTTAGGTAGGGCAGGGAACATTCAGTACTTC
CDR3aa: CASSLGRAGNIQYF

abundance: NA
j_gene: TRBJ2-2
d_gene: TRBD2
v_gene: TRBV27
CDR3nt: TGTGCCAGCAGCCGCGGACTAGCGGGACCCGGGGAGCTGTTTTTT
CDR3aa: CASSRGLAGPGELFF

abundance: NA
j_gene: TRBJ2-7
d_gene: NA
v_gene: TRBV7-2
CDR3nt: TGTGCCAGCAGCTTTAGCGGAAGTAGCTACGAGCAGTACTTC
CDR3aa: CASSFSGSSYEQYF

abundance: NA
j_gene: TRBJ2-2
d_gene: NA
v_gene: TRBV6-1
CDR3nt: TGTGCCAGCAGGAAGACAGGTTTGTTCACCGGGGAGCTGTTTTTT
CDR3aa: CASRKTGLFTGELFF

abundance: NA
j_gene: TRBJ2-3
d_gene: TRBD2
v_gene: TRBV6-1
CDR3nt: TGTGCCAGCAGTGAAGGGGCTCTAGCGGGGACAGATACGCAGTATTTT
CDR3aa: CASSEGALAGTDTQYF

abundance: NA
j_gene: TRBJ1-1
d_gene: NA
v_gene: TRBV4-3
CDR3nt: TGCGCCAGCAGCCAAGTTCGCGGGGGAAGGAACACTGAAGCTTTCTTT
CDR3aa: CASSQVRGGRNTEAFF

abundance: NA
j_gene: TRBJ2-1
d_gene: NA
v_gene: TRBV5-1
CDR3nt: TGCGCCAGCAGCTTGGTGAACAGGAACAATGAGCAGTTCTTC
CDR3aa: CASSLVNRNNEQFF

abundance: once
j_gene: TRBJ2-7
d_gene: NA
v_gene: TRBV30
CDR3nt: TGTGCCTGGAGGGTTAACGACTCGACTGGCTACGAGCAGTACTTC
CDR3aa: CAWRVNDSTGYEQYF

abundance: NA
j_gene: TRBJ2-7
d_gene: NA
v_gene: TRBV7-9
CDR3nt: TGTGCCAGCAGCGAACGGTCCGCTTTCATCTACGAGCAGTACTTC
CDR3aa: CASSERSAFIYEQYF

abundance: NA
j_gene: TRBJ2-3
d_gene: NA
v_gene: TRBV27
CDR3nt: TGTGCCAGCAGTCTAGGGGGTAGGGGCACAGATACGCAGTATTTT
CDR3aa: CASSLGGRGTDTQYF

abundance: NA
j_gene: TRBJ2-3
d_gene: TRBD2
v_gene: TRBV6-1
CDR3nt: TGTGCCAGCAGTGAATATGAAACGGGGGGGCCGACAGATACGCAGTATTTT
CDR3aa: CASSEYETGGPTDTQYF

abundance: NA
j_gene: TRBJ2-2
d_gene: NA
v_gene: TRBV5-4
CDR3nt: TGTGCCAGCAGCTCCGGCACCGGGGAGCTGTTTTTT
CDR3aa: CASSSGTGELFF

abundance: NA
j_gene: TRBJ1-1
d_gene: NA
v_gene: TRBV30
CDR3nt: TGTGCCTGGAGTGTCAATCCAGGGGAGATGAACACTGAAGCTTTCTTT
CDR3aa: CAWSVNPGEMNTEAFF

abundance: once
j_gene: TRBJ1-2
d_gene: NA
v_gene: TRBV21-1
CDR3nt: TGTGCCAGCATCTTATTCCGGGACAGGGGAATTAGTGGCTACACCTTC
CDR3aa: CASILFRDRGISGYTF

abundance: NA
j_gene: TRBJ2-5
d_gene: NA
v_gene: TRBV20-1
CDR3nt: TGCAGTGCGCCAATTGGCGAGACCCAGTACTTC
CDR3aa: CSAPIGETQYF

abundance: NA
j_gene: TRBJ2-7
d_gene: TRBD2
v_gene: TRBV6-5
CDR3nt: TGTGCCAGCAGTACTAGCGGGTTGACGAGCGAGCAGTACTTC
CDR3aa: CASSTSGLTSEQYF

abundance: once
j_gene: TRBJ2-3
d_gene: TRBD1
v_gene: TRBV6-6
CDR3nt: TGTGCCAGCAGTCCAGGGACAGGGTTGGAGGATACGCAGTATTTT
CDR3aa: CASSPGTGLEDTQYF

abundance: NA
j_gene: TRBJ2-1
d_gene: TRBD1
v_gene: TRBV5-1
CDR3nt: TGCGCCAGCAGCTTGTCTGGGACAGGGAGGAATGAGCAGTTCTTC
CDR3aa: CASSLSGTGRNEQFF

abundance: once
j_gene: TRBJ1-1
d_gene: NA
v_gene: TRBV7-8
CDR3nt: TGTGCCAGCAGCTTAAAAGGGGGGGCCCCGAACACTGAAGCTTTCTTT
CDR3aa: CASSLKGGAPNTEAFF

abundance: once
j_gene: TRBJ2-1
d_gene: TRBD2
v_gene: TRBV11-2
CDR3nt: TGTGCCAGCAGCGGACTAGCGGGTCACAATGAGCAGTTCTTC
CDR3aa: CASSGLAGHNEQFF

abundance: NA
j_gene: TRBJ2-7
d_gene: NA
v_gene: TRBV6-5
CDR3nt: TGTGCCAGCAGTTACTCGAGGACTATCCCCTACGAGCAGTACTTC
CDR3aa: CASSYSRTIPYEQYF

abundance: once
j_gene: TRBJ2-3
d_gene: NA
v_gene: TRBV19
CDR3nt: TGTGCCAGTAGTATTAGAGGGTTCAGCACAGATACGCAGTATTTT
CDR3aa: CASSIRGFSTDTQYF

abundance: NA
j_gene: TRBJ2-5
d_gene: TRBD1
v_gene: TRBV5-6
CDR3nt: TGTGCCAGCAGCTCGGACAGGGGGCGCCGTGAGACCCAGTACTTC
CDR3aa: CASSSDRGRRETQYF

abundance: NA
j_gene: TRBJ1-2
d_gene: NA
v_gene: TRBV11-2
CDR3nt: TGTGCCAGCAGCTTAGCAGGGGCAGGCTATGGCTACACCTTC
CDR3aa: CASSLAGAGYGYTF

abundance: NA
j_gene: TRBJ2-3
d_gene: NA
v_gene: TRBV4-1
CDR3nt: TGCGCCAGCAGCCAAGAGGGCGGGGTTAGCACAGATACGCAGTATTTT
CDR3aa: CASSQEGGVSTDTQYF

abundance: NA
j_gene: TRBJ2-2
d_gene: TRBD1
v_gene: TRBV9
CDR3nt: TGTGCCAGCAGCCCTCGGACAGGGAACACCGGGGAGCTGTTTTTT
CDR3aa: CASSPRTGNTGELFF

abundance: NA
j_gene: TRBJ2-3
d_gene: TRBD2
v_gene: TRBV13
CDR3nt: TGTGCCAGCAGCTCCCTTGTCGGGGGGGGGATCAACACAGATACGCAGTATTTT
CDR3aa: CASSSLVGGGINTDTQYF

abundance: NA
j_gene: TRBJ1-6
d_gene: NA
v_gene: TRBV30
CDR3nt: TGTGCCTGGAGTGCTGAGGGAATCAGGAATTCACCCCTCCACTTT
CDR3aa: CAWSAEGIRNSPLHF